This TCR beta chain was captured by sequencing in a study of cytomegalovirus exposure and HLA in healthy donors. Whole-study context: Approximately 77 million unique TCRs from HLA-typed donors were held in an early release of data. Overall study findings and caveats: The presence/absence work took it that sequencing depth was about the same across donors. Trimming of TCR beta V- and J-genes showed a link, identified in a later analysis, to a missense DCLRE1C variant.

The PCR contained 60 Vbeta and 13 Jbeta primers. Assay: immunoSEQ multiplex PCR; the TCRdb copy retains only in-frame clones and omits some. The sample yields 50,000 to 60,000 clones, about four fifths seen once. After removal of 4 bases from V and 0 bases from J, the junction contained 4 bases not matched to a gene. Per the germline V gene, CDR1 is SGHVS and CDR2 is FNYEAQ. The CDR3 length is 15 residues. Regarding this clone: The antigen remains undetermined.

The clonotype comes from a female donor in good health and CMV-seronegative. J is TRBJ1-1 and V is TRBV7-6, with 8 bases aligning to TRBD1. Sequenced material: PBMCs. The CDR3 spells CASSSPGGLNTEAFF. CDR3 nucleotide sequence: TGTGCCAGCAGCTCCCCAGGGGGCCTGAACACTGAAGCTTTCTTT.